This TCR beta chain was sequenced during a study of cytomegalovirus exposure and HLA in healthy donors. Study-level results: When the data were analyzed later, several of the most significant clusters appeared to be linked to common viral pathogens. For most TCR beta V segments, an earlier analysis put the productive rate at about 87% or about 30% of the time. Fewer N-insertions than the 666-donor mean were reportedly shown by an Asian-associated ancestry cluster in a later analysis.

PCR was performed using 60 Vbeta and 13 Jbeta primers. Method: immunoSEQ multiplex PCR; TCRdb's copy keeps in-frame clones and lacks some. The table includes 100,000 to 150,000 clones, 72% detected once. Germline CDR1 is MNHEY and CDR2 is SMNVEV (reference sequence). The CDR3 runs 14 residues. Deletions cut 6 bases from V and 4 bases from J, with 12 bases between. This clone was found a few times. Its antigen is currently unknown. The specimen was PBMCs. The chain carries TRBV27 and TRBJ1-4; possibly TRBD1 for D (6 bases). The source of this sequence is a man aged 25 to 40 in good health and CMV-seronegative. The CDR3 DNA reads TGTGCCAGCAGCAGGGGCCGTTTTAATGAAAAACTGTTTTTT. This encodes CASSRGRFNEKLFF.